A selection of T cell receptor beta chains follows, all from one sample in a study of molecular identifiers for immune sequencing clone quantification. Using its own MiXCR run on the PCR reads, TCRdb lists one record per CDR3 protein. The sample consists of about 330,000 distinct CDR3 sequences, 24% of them appearing once. The sample consisted of naive CD8+ T cells from blood, with Jurkat cell RNA spiked in. These receptors were obtained from a human donor in good health. Some libraries in this study had Jurkat cell RNA spiked in. CDR3s leave out the opening cysteine and the closing phenylalanine or tryptophan. Fields, in order: CDR3 length, V gene, CDR3 protein.

>13|TRBV4-1
ASGLEDSGANVLT
>12|TRBV27
ASSPGTGNTEAL
>13|TRBV19
ASSISGTGGSEQY
>13|TRBV27
ASRSGLNSNQPQH
>12|TRBV27
ASSWQDRTYEQY
>11|TRBV27
ASSLDRVNTQY
>14|TRBV4-1
ASSQGLAVIYNEQF
>11|TRBV4-1
ACSRGVNEKLF
>12|TRBV5-1
ASSAWTGYNEQF
>11|TRBV29-1
SAITGLGTEAF
>11|TRBV14
ASSHIFRTEAF
>13|TRBV3-1
ASSQEGGTGTEAF
>9|TRBV5-3
ASSLGLLEY
>11|TRBV29-1
SVWTGGNSPLH
>12|TRBV7-2
ASSLTDRETEAF
>13|TRBV7-9
ASSAHLAGYNEQY
>14|TRBV6-5
ASSSSGLSDTGELF
>13|TRBV29-1
SVPGPGLSGNTIY
>14|TRBV12-3/TRBV12-4
ASSLKVRIGTDTQY
>15|TRBV7-9
ASSFGSLGPTHEKLF
>11|TRBV27
TSSLIAADTQY
>9|TRBV24-1
ATGDPGELF
>11|TRBV5-4
ASSWTGPNTQY
>12|TRBV3-1
ASSQLTASYEQY
>11|TRBV7-6
ASSSYLNTEAF
>12|TRBV28
ASSQDRRGNTIY
>12|TRBV5-6
ASSPESRIETQY
>12|TRBV30
AWSRAPGAYEQY
>14|TRBV29-1
SVGSGVPAGANVLT
>14|TRBV30
AWSVELAGPNYGYT
>16|TRBV12-3/TRBV12-4
ASSSGTSGRTPYNEQF
>13|TRBV9
ASSVGGATNEKLF
>13|TRBV7-2
ASSSRDRSLYEQY
>12|TRBV29-1
SVEGTGLDGELF
>13|TRBV4-1
ASSQDLGTDNEQF
>13|TRBV19
ASSIGGADTGELF
>9|TRBV20-1
SVPWNTEAF
>12|TRBV3-1
ASSQDDMAYEQY
>11|TRBV28
ASVVADNQPQH
>13|TRBV7-9
ASSLLGGEGYGYT
>12|TRBV6-2/TRBV6-3
ASLNRGLNTEAF
>12|TRBV27
ASSLHGQSYEQY
>14|TRBV12-3/TRBV12-4
ASSFSPETAGNEQF
>11|TRBV3-1
ASSQTVTGELF
>14|TRBV7-9
ASSSTVGKANYGYT
>11|TRBV7-9
ASSPTITGELF
>14|TRBV5-1
ASTLGFRGLGTEAF
>12|TRBV4-1
ASSQRTVGPEAF
>12|TRBV7-9
ASSLEQPSHEQY
>11|TRBV25-1
ASSAENTGELF
>12|TRBV27
AGSPQESYNEQF
>16|TRBV4-3
ASSQARTSGELAYEQY
>13|TRBV6-5
ASRNRDRSFYEQY
>17|TRBV7-2
ASRPAYSVLARLDNEQF
>13|TRBV20-1
SARNGPPKSYEQY